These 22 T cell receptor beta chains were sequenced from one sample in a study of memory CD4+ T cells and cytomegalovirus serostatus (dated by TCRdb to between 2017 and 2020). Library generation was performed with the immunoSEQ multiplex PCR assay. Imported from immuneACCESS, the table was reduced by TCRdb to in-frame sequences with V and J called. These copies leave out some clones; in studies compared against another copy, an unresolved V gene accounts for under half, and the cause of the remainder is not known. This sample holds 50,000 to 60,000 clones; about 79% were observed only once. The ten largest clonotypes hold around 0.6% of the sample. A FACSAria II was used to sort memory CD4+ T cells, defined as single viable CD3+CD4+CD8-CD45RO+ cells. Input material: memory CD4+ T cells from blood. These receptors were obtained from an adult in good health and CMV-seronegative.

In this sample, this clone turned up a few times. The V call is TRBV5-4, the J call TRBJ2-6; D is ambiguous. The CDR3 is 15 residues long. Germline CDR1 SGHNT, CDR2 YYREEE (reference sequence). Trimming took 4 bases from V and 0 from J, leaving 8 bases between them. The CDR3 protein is CASSGVSSGANVLTF. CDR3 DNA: TGTGCCAGCAGCGGGGTGAGCTCTGGGGCCAACGTCCTGACTTTC.

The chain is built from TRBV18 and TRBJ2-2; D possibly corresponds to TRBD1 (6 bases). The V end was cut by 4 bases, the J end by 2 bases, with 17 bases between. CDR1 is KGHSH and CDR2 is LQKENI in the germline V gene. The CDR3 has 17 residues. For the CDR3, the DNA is TGTGCCAGCTCACTAAGACAGGCCGGGACCAACACCGGGGAGCTGTTTTTT. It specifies CASSLRQAGTNTGELFF. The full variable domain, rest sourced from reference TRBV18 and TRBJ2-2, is NAGVMQNPRHLVRRRGQEARLRCSPMKGHSHVYWYRQLPEEGLKFMVYLQKENIIDESGMPKERFSAEFPKEGPSILRIQQVVRGDSAAYFCASSLRQAGTNTGELFFGEGSRLTVL.

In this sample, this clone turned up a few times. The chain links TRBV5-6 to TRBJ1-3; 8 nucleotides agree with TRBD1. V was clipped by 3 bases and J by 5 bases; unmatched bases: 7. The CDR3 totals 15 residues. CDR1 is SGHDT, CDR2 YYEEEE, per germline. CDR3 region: CASSSLGTGRNTIYF. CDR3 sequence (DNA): TGTGCCAGCAGCTCCTTAGGGACAGGTCGAAACACCATATATTTT. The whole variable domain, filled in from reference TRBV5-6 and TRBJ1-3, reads DAGVTQSPTHLIKTRGQQVTLRCSPKSGHDTVSWYQQALGQGPQFIFQYYEEEERQRGNFPDRFSGHQFPNYSSELNVNALLLGDSALYLCASSSLGTGRNTIYFGEGSWLTVV.

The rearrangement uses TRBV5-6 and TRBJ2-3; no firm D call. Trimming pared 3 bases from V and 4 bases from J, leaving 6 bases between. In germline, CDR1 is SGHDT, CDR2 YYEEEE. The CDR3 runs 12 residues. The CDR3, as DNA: TGTGCCAGCAGCTACCGTCCAGATACGCAGTATTTT. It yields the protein CASSYRPDTQYF.

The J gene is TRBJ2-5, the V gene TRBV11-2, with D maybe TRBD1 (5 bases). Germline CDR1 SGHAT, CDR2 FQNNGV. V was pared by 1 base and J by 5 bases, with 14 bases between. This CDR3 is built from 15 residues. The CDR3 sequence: CASSLVVGLEETQYF. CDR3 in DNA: TGTGCCAGCAGCTTAGTGGTGGGGCTAGAGGAGACCCAGTACTTC.

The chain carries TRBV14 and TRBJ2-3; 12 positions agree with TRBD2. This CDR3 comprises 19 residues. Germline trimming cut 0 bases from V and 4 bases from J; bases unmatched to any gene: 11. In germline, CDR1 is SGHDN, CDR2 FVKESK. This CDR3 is CASSQEVLAGGLWADTQYF. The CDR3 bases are TGTGCCAGCAGCCAAGAGGTCCTAGCGGGGGGGCTTTGGGCAGATACGCAGTATTTT.

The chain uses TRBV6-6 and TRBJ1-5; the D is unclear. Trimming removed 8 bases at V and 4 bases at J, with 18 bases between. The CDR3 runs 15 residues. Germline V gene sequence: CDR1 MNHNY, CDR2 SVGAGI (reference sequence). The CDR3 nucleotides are TGTGCCAGCGGAGGAGGAGGCAGCCTAAATCAGCCCCAGCATTTT. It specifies CASGGGGSLNQPQHF.

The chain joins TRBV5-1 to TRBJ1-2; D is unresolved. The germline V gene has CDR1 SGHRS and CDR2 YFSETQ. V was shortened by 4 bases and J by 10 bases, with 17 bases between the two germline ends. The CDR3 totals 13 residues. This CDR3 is CASSPELGSPYTF. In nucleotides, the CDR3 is TGCGCCAGCAGCCCTGAACTAGGGAGCCCCTACACCTTC.

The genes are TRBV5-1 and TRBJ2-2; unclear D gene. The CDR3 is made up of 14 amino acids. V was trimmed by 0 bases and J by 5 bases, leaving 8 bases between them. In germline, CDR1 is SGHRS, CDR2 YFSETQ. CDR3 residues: CASSLDTVTGELFF. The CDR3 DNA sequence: TGCGCCAGCAGCTTGGACACCGTAACCGGGGAGCTGTTTTTT. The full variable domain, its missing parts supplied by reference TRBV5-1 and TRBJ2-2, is KAGVTQTPRYLIKTRGQQVTLSCSPISGHRSVSWYQQTPGQGLQFLFEYFSETQRNKGNFPGRFSGRQFSNSRSEMNVSTLELGDSALYLCASSLDTVTGELFFGEGSRLTVL.

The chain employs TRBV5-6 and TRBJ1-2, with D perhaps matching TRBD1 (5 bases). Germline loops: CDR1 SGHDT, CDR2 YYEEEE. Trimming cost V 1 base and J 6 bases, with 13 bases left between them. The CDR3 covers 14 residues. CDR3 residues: CASSLRGVVHGYTF. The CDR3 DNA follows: TGTGCCAGCAGCTTGAGGGGAGTCGTTCATGGCTACACCTTC. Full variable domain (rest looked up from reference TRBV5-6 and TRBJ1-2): DAGVTQSPTHLIKTRGQQVTLRCSPKSGHDTVSWYQQALGQGPQFIFQYYEEEERQRGNFPDRFSGHQFPNYSSELNVNALLLGDSALYLCASSLRGVVHGYTFGSGTRLTVV.

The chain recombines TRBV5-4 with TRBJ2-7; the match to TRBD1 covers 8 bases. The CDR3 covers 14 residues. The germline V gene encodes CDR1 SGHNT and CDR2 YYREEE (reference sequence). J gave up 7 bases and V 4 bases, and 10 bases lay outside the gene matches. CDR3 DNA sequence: TGTGCCAGCAGCCCCTGGCAGGGGGCACGAGAGCAGTACTTC. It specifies CASSPWQGAREQYF.

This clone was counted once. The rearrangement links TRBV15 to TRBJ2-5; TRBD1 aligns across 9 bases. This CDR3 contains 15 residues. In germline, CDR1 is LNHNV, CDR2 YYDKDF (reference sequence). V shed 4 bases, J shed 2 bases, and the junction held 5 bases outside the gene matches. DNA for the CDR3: TGTGCCACCAGCACGGGGGACAGGGAGCAAGAGACCCAGTACTTC. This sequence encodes CATSTGDREQETQYF. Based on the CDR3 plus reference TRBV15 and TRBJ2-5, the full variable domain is DAMVIQNPRYQVTQFGKPVTLSCSQTLNHNVMYWYQQKSSQAPKLLFHYYDKDFNNEADTPDNFQSRRPNTSFCFLDIRSPGLGDTAMYLCATSTGDREQETQYFGPGTRLLVL.

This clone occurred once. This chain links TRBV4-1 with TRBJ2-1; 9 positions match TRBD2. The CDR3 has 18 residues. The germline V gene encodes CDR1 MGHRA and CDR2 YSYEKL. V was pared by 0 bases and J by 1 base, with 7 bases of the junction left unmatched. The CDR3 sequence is CASSQESGGPWSYNEQFF. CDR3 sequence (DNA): TGCGCCAGCAGCCAAGAGAGCGGGGGGCCCTGGTCCTACAATGAGCAGTTCTTC.

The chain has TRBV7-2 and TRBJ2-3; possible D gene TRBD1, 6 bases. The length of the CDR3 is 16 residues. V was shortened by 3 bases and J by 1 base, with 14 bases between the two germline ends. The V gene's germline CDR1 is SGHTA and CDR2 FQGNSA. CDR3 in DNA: TGTGCCAGCAGCTTGGCGCAGGGGATTGGCACAGATACGCAGTATTTT. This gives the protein CASSLAQGIGTDTQYF.

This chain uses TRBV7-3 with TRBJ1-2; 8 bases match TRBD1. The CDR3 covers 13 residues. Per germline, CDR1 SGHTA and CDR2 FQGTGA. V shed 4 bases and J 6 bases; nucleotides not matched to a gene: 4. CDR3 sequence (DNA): TGTGCCAGCAGCTCCAGGGGGCGCGATGGCTACACCTTC. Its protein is CASSSRGRDGYTF.

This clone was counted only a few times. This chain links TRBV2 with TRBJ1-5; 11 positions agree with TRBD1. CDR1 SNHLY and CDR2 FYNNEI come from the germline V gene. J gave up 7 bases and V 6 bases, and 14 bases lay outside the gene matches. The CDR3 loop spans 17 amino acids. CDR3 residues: CASRSDRGLRGSQPQHF. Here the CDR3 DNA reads TGTGCCAGCAGATCGGACAGGGGGCTTCGTGGTTCCCAGCCCCAGCATTTT. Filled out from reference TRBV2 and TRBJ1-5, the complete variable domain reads EPEVTQTPSHQVTQMGQEVILRCVPISNHLYFYWYRQILGQKVEFLVSFYNNEISEKSEIFDDQFSVERPDGSNFTLKIRSTKLEDSAMYFCASRSDRGLRGSQPQHFGDGTRLSIL.

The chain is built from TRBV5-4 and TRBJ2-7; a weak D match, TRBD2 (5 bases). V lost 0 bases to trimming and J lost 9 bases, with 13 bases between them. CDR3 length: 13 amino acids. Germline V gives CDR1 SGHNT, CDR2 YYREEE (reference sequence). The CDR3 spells CASSLARETGQYF. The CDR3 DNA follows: TGTGCCAGCAGCTTGGCACGGGAAACGGGGCAGTACTTC.

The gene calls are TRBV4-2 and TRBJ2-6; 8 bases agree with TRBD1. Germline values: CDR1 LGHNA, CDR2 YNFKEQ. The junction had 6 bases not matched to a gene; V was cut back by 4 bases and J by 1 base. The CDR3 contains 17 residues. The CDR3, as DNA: TGTGCCAGCAGCCTTACCCGGACAGGGTCTGGGGCCAACGTCCTGACTTTC. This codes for CASSLTRTGSGANVLTF.

In DNA, the CDR3 is TGTGCCAGCACCCCCCATGGGGGGGCGCTCACAGATACGCAGTATTTT. Protein: CASTPHGGALTDTQYF. V and J are TRBV7-2 and TRBJ2-3, with D perhaps TRBD2 (7 bases). Germline lookup yields CDR1 SGHTA and CDR2 FQGNSA. CDR3 length equals 16 residues. Trimming cost V 7 bases and J 2 bases, with 19 bases left between them.

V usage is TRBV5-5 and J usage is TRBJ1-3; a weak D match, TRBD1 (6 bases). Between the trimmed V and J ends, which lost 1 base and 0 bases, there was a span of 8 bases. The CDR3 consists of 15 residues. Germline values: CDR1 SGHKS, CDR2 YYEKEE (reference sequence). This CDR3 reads CASSLSQGSGNTIYF. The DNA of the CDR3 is TGTGCCAGCAGCTTGTCACAGGGCTCTGGAAACACCATATATTTT.

CDR3 DNA sequence: TGCGCCAGCAGTGAGAGTGGCGGGGGTAAAGAGACCCAGTACTTC. Protein product: CASSESGGGKETQYF. This chain joins TRBV10-2 and TRBJ2-5, with TRBD2 identical over 7 bases. In germline, CDR1 is WSHSY, CDR2 SAAADI. V dropped 2 bases and J dropped 3; count of bases not matched to a gene: 6. This CDR3 has 15 residues.

CDR3 in DNA: TGTGCCAGCAGCCGAGATGGAAACACCATATATTTT. It translates to CASSRDGNTIYF. The V gene is TRBV7-8, the J gene TRBJ1-3; the D is unclear. The CDR3 loop spans 12 amino acids. Germline V gene sequence: CDR1 SGHVS, CDR2 FQNEAQ. V was trimmed by 5 bases and J by 3 bases, leaving 5 bases between them.